The 19 T cell receptor beta chains below all came from one sample that was sequenced in a study of CD8+CD57+ T cells in acquired aplastic anemia. Genomic DNA constituted the template upon which TCR beta VDJ and CDR3 profiling was performed. TCRdb itself ran the reads through MiXCR, one entry per CDR3 protein. The sample has roughly 160,000 distinct CDR3 sequences, 71% seen once; the top ten hold around 45%. Only patients with CD8+CD57+ cell expansion on flow cytometry were chosen for sequencing. The sequenced sample consisted of sorted CD4+, CD8+, or CD8+CD57+ T cells (not recorded which) from PBMCs. Receptor source: a human donor with aplastic anemia.

The V call is TRBV20-1, the J call TRBJ2-1; D is unresolved. Germline V CDR1 and CDR2: DFQATT, SNEGSKA (reference sequence). V was trimmed by 6 bases and J by 12 bases, leaving 15 bases between them. This CDR3 region has 11 residues. The CDR3 spells CSARRRERQFF. CDR3 in DNA: TGCAGTGCCAGACGAAGAGAGCGGCAGTTCTTC.

The V call is TRBV15, the J call TRBJ1-1, with a weak D call TRBD1 (6 bases). The germline V and J ends were trimmed by 6 bases and 4 bases, with 15 bases remaining between them. The CDR3 consists of 14 residues. Germline CDR1 reads LNHNV; CDR2 reads YYDKDF (reference sequence). DNA of the CDR3: TGTGCCACCAGAGGGGGGGCAGGGAGCACTGAAGCTTTCTTT. This encodes CATRGGAGSTEAFF.

V is TRBV10-1 and J is TRBJ1-1, with 9 bases identical to TRBD1. CDR1 is WNHNN, CDR2 SYGVQD, per germline (reference sequence). After removal of 4 bases from V and 4 bases from J, the junction contained 13 bases not matched to a gene. This CDR3 is built from 17 residues. The CDR3 DNA follows: TGCGCCAGCAGTGGACCGGGGGACAGGGTAGAGGGCACTGAAGCTTTCTTT. Residues: CASSGPGDRVEGTEAFF.

This clonotype came up a few times. The V gene is TRBV30, the J gene TRBJ2-1, with unresolved D. The CDR3 is 16 amino acids. The V and J ends lost 5 bases and 6 bases respectively, with 23 bases between them. Germline CDR1 is GTSNPN and CDR2 is SVGIG (reference sequence). CDR3 DNA: TGTGCCTGGGGGAATCTCATGTCAAACCCTTTCAATGAGCAGTTCTTC. This translates into CAWGNLMSNPFNEQFF.

This clonotype appeared a single time. J is TRBJ2-1 and V is TRBV5-1, with a tentative D call TRBD1 (7 bases). The CDR3 runs 14 residues. V gave up 4 bases and J gave up 9 bases, with 17 bases separating them. The V gene's germline CDR1 is SGHRS and CDR2 YFSETQ. CDR3 amino acids: CASSADREDGEQFF. The DNA for the CDR3 is TGCGCCAGCAGCGCCGACAGGGAGGATGGTGAGCAGTTCTTC.

Note on this clonotype: This likely comes from a read error, as the CDR3 has no conserved phenylalanine or tryptophan at its end. This sequence joins TRBV9 and TRBJ2-3, with D tentatively TRBD1 (6 bases). Germline V gene sequence: CDR1 SGDLS, CDR2 YYNGEE. Trimming cost V 3 bases and J 3 bases, with 8 bases left between them. The CDR3 is 13 amino acids. CDR3 residues: CASSGGQTDTQYL. In DNA form, the CDR3 reads TGTGCCAGCAGCGGGGGGCAAACAGATACGCAGTATTTA.

The chain joins TRBV20-1 to TRBJ1-5; D remains unclear. CDR1 DFQATT and CDR2 SNEGSKA come from the germline V gene (reference sequence). V was cut by 6 bases and J by 6 bases, with 18 bases left in between. The CDR3 consists of 14 residues. For the CDR3, the DNA is TGCAGTGCCCCCACCGTTGGAGTGGCTCAGCCCCAGCATTTT. It yields the protein CSAPTVGVAQPQHF.

In this sample, this clonotype turned up a few times. At one of its ends the junction is not consistent with the germline gene, which may arise from a read error. The chain carries TRBV7-6 and TRBJ2-3, with TRBD1 matching 8 bases. Germline-derived CDR1 and CDR2 are SGHVS and FNYEAQ. CDR3 length: 14 residues. CDR3: CASSLQGVQDTQYF. CDR3 nucleotides: TGTGCTAGCAGCTTACAGGGGGTCCAAGATACGCAGTATTTT.

This clonotype has more than one count but fewer than ten. The chain carries TRBV7-3 and TRBJ2-1; D not certain. CDR1 is SGHTA and CDR2 is FQGTGA in the germline V gene. CDR3 length equals 16 residues. With 5 bases removed from V and 6 bases from J, the gap between germline ends came to 20 bases. The CDR3 DNA sequence: TGTGCCAGCAGCGGCGTTTCGGATTCGCTGGGCAATGAGCAGTTCTTC. This sequence encodes CASSGVSDSLGNEQFF.

This chain connects TRBV20-1 to TRBJ1-6; D possibly corresponds to TRBD1 (5 bases). CDR3 length: 13 amino acids. V gave up 5 bases and J gave up 9 bases, with 14 bases separating them. Germline V gene lookup returns CDR1 DFQATT and CDR2 SNEGSKA (reference sequence). CDR3 bases: TGCAGTGCTCGAGCGACAGAGTTTTCACCCCTCCACTTT. It translates to CSARATEFSPLHF.

This chain joins TRBV6-4 and TRBJ2-3; D possibly matches TRBD1 or TRBD2 (6 bases each). CDR3 size: 15 residues. Germline-derived CDR1 and CDR2 are MRHNA and SNTAGT. Trimming pared 3 bases from V and 11 bases from J, leaving 21 bases between. CDR3 sequence: CASSEGGQSSSEQYF. The CDR3 DNA is TGTGCCAGCAGTGAGGGGGGCCAGAGTTCCAGTGAGCAGTATTTT.

Details on this clonotype: Because it lacks the conserved phenylalanine or tryptophan at the end, this CDR3 is likely a read error. No DNA is shown, since the ends of the CDR3 on it are uncertain; the CDR3 is the one TCRdb lists. This chain uses TRBV15 with TRBJ1-6. The V gene's germline CDR1 is LNHNV and CDR2 YYDKDF (reference sequence). The CDR3 is 9 amino acids in total, end residues counted. The CDR3 loop is CATSKRVTK.

The CDR3 coding sequence is TGTGCCAGCAGCCCTTTCACCGGGGGCTTTCAAGAGACCCAGTACTTC. Translating gives CASSPFTGGFQETQYF. The chain links TRBV7-3 to TRBJ2-5; the D gene could be TRBD1 or TRBD2 (6 bases each). Looked up from germline, CDR1 is SGHTA and CDR2 is FQGTGA. CDR3 length: 16 residues. V lost 5 bases, J lost 2 bases, and 18 bases lay in between.

The rearrangement uses TRBV24-1 and TRBJ2-7; possibly TRBD1 for D (6 bases). Trimming removed 1 base from V and 5 bases from J, with 8 bases in between. Germline V gene sequence: CDR1 KGHDR, CDR2 SFDVKD. This CDR3 comprises 13 residues. For the CDR3, the DNA is TGTGCCACCAGTGATTTTTCAGGGGACGAGCAGTACTTC. Its protein product is CATSDFSGDEQYF.

The rearrangement links TRBV10-3 to TRBJ1-6; perhaps TRBD1 as D (6 bases). Trimming stripped 10 bases from V and 10 bases from J, with 14 bases between. Germline V gene lookup returns CDR1 ENHRY and CDR2 SYGVKD. This CDR3 comprises 12 residues. The chain's CDR3 is CATGQPGSPLHF. The CDR3 DNA follows: TGTGCCACCGGACAGCCGGGATCACCCCTCCACTTT.

This chain uses TRBV9 with TRBJ1-3; D gene ambiguous. Trimming removed 0 bases from V and 0 bases from J, with 4 bases in between. This CDR3 contains 14 residues. Per the germline V gene, CDR1 is SGDLS and CDR2 is YYNGEE. Here the CDR3 DNA reads TGTGCCAGCAGCGTAGAGAGCTCTGGAAACACCATATATTTT. Encoded protein: CASSVESSGNTIYF.

This chain links TRBV20-1 with TRBJ2-5; D uncertain. The germline gives CDR1 DFQATT, CDR2 SNEGSKA (reference sequence). CDR3 length: 13 amino acids. V was cut by 2 bases and J by 4 bases, with 11 bases left in between. The CDR3 nucleotides read TGCAGTGCTAGAATCACGGTTGGAGAGACCCAGTACTTC. As protein: CSARITVGETQYF.

In this sample, this clonotype turned up a few times. The CDR3 nucleotides are TGTGCCAGCACCGGGACTAGCGGAGGGAATGAGCAGTTCTTC. Protein sequence: CASTGTSGGNEQFF. The J gene is TRBJ2-1, the V gene TRBV9, with 11 bases lining up with TRBD2. Germline CDR1 and CDR2: SGDLS and YYNGEE. The CDR3 is 14 amino acids. Losses at the gene ends were 6 bases for V and 7 bases for J; bases not matched to a gene: 6.

Note on this clonotype: A read error may account for a junction end that differs from germline. V is TRBV7-2 and J is TRBJ2-3; 8 bases are a match to TRBD2. The CDR3 consists of 13 residues. The germline gives CDR1 SGHTA, CDR2 FQGNSA. The CDR3 DNA reads as TGTGCCAGCAGCCCCAGCGGGAGCACAGGTCGTGATTTT. Protein: CASSPSGSTGRDF.